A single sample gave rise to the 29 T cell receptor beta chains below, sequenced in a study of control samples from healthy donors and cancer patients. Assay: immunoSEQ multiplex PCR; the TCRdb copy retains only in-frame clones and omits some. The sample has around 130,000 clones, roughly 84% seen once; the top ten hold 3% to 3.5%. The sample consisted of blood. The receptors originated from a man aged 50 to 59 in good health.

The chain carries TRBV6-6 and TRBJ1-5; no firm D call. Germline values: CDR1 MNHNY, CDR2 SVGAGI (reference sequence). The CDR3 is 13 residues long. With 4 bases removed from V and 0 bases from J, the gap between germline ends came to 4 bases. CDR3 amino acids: CASSFDSNQPQHF. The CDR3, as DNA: TGTGCCAGCAGTTTCGATAGCAATCAGCCCCAGCATTTT.

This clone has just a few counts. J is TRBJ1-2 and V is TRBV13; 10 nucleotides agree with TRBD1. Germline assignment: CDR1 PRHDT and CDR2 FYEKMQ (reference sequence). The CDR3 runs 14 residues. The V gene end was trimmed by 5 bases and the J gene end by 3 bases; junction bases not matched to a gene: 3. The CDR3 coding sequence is TGTGCCAGCAGCCTCGGGACAGGGGACTATGGCTACACCTTC. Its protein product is CASSLGTGDYGYTF.

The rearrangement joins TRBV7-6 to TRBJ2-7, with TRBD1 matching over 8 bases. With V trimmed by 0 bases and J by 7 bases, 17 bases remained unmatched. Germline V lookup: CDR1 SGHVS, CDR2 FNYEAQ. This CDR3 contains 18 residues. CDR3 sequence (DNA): TGTGCCAGCAGCTTAGCGCATTCAACAGGGGGTTTTCCTAAAGAGCAGTACTTC. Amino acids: CASSLAHSTGGFPKEQYF.

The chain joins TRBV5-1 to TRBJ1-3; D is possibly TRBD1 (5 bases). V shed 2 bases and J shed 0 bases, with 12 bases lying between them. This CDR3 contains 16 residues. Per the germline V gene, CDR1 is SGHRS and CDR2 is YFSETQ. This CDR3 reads CASSLEDMSSGNTIYF. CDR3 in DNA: TGCGCCAGCAGCTTAGAGGACATGAGCTCTGGAAACACCATATATTTT.

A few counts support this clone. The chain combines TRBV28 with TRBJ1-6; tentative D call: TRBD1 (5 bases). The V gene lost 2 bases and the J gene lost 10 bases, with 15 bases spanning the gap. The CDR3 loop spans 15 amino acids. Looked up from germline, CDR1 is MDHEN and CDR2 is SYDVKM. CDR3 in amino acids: CASSLPGGIWSPLHF. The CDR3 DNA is TGTGCCAGCAGTTTACCGGGGGGTATTTGGTCACCCCTCCACTTT.

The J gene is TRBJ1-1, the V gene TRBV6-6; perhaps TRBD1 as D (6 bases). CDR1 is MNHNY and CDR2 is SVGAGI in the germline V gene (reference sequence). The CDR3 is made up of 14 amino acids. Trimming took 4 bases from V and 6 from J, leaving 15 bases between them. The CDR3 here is CASSSNTGFPEAFF. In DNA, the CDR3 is TGTGCCAGCAGTTCCAATACAGGGTTCCCTGAAGCTTTCTTT.

CDR3 sequence reads: CASGFFLRGEKYEQYF. In DNA, the CDR3 is TGTGCTAGTGGTTTTTTTCTCCGGGGAGAAAAATACGAGCAGTACTTC. The genes are TRBV12-5 and TRBJ2-7; tentative D call: TRBD2 (5 bases). The V gene's germline CDR1 is LGHNT and CDR2 FRNRAP. The V end was cut by 3 bases, the J end by 4 bases, with 19 bases between. The CDR3 contains 16 residues.

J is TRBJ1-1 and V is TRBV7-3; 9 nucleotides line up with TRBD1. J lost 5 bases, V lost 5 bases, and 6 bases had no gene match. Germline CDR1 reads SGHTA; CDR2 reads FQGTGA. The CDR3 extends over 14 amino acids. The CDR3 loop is CASSPQTGGTEAFF. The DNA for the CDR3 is TGTGCCAGCAGCCCACAGACAGGGGGGACTGAAGCTTTCTTT.

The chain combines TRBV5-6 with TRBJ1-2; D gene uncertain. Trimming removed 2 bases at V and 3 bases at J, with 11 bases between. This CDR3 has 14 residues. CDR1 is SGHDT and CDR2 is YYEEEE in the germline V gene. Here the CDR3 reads CASSFGRRDYGYTF. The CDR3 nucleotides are TGTGCCAGCAGCTTTGGGCGACGGGACTATGGCTACACCTTC. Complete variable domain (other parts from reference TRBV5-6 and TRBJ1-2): DAGVTQSPTHLIKTRGQQVTLRCSPKSGHDTVSWYQQALGQGPQFIFQYYEEEERQRGNFPDRFSGHQFPNYSSELNVNALLLGDSALYLCASSFGRRDYGYTFGSGTRLTVV.

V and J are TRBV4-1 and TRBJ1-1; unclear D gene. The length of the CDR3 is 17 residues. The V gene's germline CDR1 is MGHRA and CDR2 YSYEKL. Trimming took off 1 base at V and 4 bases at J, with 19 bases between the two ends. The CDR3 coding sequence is TGCGCCAGCAGCCAAGTCCAAAATACCCAATGGGGCACTGAAGCTTTCTTT. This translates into CASSQVQNTQWGTEAFF.

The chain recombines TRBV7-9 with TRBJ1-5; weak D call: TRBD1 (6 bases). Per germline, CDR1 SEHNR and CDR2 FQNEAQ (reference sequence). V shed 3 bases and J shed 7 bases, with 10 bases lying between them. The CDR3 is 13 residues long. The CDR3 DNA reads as TGTGCCAGCAGCTTGTCCCAGGGGCAGCCCCAGCATTTT. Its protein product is CASSLSQGQPQHF.

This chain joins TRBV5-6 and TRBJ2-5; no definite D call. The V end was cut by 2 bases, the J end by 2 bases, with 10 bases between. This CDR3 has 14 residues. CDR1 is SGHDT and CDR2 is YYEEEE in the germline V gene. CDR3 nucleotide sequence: TGTGCCAGCAGCTTCAGGCCAGCTCAAGAGACCCAGTACTTC. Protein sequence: CASSFRPAQETQYF.

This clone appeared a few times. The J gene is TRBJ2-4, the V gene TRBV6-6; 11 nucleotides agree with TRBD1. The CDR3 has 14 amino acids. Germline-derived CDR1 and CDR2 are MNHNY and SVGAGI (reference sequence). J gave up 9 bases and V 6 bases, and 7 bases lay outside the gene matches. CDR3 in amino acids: CASSPGQGAGIQYF. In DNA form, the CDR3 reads TGTGCCAGCAGCCCCGGACAGGGGGCTGGCATTCAGTACTTC.

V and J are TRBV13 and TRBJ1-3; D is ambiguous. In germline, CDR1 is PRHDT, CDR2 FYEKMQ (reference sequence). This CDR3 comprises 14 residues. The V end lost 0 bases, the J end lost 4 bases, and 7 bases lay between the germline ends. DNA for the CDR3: TGTGCCAGCAGCTTAGGCCCAGGAGGAAACACCATATATTTT. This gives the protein CASSLGPGGNTIYF.

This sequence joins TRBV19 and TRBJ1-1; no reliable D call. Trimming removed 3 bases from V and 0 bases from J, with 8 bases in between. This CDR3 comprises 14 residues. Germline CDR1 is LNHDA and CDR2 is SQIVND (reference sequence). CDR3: CASSMVGMNTEAFF. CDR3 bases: TGTGCCAGTAGTATGGTGGGGATGAACACTGAAGCTTTCTTT.

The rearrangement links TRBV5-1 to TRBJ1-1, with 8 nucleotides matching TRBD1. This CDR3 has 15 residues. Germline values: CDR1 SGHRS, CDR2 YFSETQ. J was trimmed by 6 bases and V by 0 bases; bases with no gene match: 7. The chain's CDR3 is CASSLVAGGSAEAFF. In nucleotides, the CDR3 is TGCGCCAGCAGCTTGGTCGCAGGGGGCAGTGCTGAAGCTTTCTTT.

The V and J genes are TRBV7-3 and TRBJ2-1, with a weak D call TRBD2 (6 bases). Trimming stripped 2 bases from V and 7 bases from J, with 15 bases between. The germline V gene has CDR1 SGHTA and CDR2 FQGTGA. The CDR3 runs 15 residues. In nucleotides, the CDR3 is TGTGCCAGCAGCTTAGCGGGAACAAATCTTAATGAGCAGTTCTTC. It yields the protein CASSLAGTNLNEQFF.

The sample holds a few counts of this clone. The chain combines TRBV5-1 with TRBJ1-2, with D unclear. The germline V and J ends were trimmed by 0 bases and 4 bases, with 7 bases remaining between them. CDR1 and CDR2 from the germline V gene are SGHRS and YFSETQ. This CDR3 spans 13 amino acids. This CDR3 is CASSLEAGYGYTF. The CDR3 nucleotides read TGCGCCAGCAGCTTGGAGGCAGGCTATGGCTACACCTTC.

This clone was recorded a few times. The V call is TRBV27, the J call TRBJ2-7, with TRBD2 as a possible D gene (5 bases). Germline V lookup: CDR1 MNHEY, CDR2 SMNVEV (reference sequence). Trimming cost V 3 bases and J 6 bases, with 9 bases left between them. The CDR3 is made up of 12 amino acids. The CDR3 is CASSFEGTEQYF. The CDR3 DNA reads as TGTGCCAGCAGTTTTGAGGGTACCGAGCAGTACTTC.

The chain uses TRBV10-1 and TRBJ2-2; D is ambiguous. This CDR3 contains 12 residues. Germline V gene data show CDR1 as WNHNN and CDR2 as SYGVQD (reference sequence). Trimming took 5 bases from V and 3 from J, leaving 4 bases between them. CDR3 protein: CASSPDTGELFF. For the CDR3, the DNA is TGCGCCAGCAGTCCGGACACCGGGGAGCTGTTTTTT.

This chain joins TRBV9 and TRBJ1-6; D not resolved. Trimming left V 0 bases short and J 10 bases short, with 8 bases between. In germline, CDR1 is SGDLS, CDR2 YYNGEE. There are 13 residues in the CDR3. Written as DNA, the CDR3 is TGTGCCAGCAGCGTAGTGGAGTACTCACCCCTCCACTTT. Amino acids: CASSVVEYSPLHF.

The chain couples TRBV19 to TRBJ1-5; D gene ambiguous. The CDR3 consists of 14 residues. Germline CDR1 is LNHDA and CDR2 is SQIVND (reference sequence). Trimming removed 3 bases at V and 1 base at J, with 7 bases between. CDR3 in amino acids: CASSMRGSNQPQHF. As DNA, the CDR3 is TGTGCCAGTAGTATGAGAGGGAGCAATCAGCCCCAGCATTTT.

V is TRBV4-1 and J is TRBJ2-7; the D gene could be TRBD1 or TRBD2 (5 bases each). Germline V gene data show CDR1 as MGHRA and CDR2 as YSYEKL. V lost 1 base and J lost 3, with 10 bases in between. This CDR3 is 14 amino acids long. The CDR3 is CASSQGPGSYEQYF. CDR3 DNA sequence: TGCGCCAGCAGCCAAGGGCCAGGGAGCTACGAGCAGTACTTC.

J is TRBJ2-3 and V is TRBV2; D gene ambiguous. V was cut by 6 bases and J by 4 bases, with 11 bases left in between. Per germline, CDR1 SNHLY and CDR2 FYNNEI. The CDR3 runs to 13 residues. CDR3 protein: CASRRSEADTQYF. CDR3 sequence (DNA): TGTGCCAGCAGGAGGAGTGAGGCAGATACGCAGTATTTT.

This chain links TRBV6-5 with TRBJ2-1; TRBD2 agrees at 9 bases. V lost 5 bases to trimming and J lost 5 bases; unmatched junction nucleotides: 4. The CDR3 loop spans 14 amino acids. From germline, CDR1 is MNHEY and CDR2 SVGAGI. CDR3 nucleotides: TGTGCCAGCAGTCGACTAGCGGCCAACAATGAGCAGTTCTTC. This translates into CASSRLAANNEQFF.

CDR3 bases: TGTGCCAGCGGTAATCAGCCCCAGCATTTT. Its translation: CASGNQPQHF. The chain combines TRBV6-5 with TRBJ1-5; unclear D gene. The CDR3 consists of 10 residues. V was clipped by 8 bases and J by 4 bases, with 3 bases between them. Germline values: CDR1 MNHEY, CDR2 SVGAGI.

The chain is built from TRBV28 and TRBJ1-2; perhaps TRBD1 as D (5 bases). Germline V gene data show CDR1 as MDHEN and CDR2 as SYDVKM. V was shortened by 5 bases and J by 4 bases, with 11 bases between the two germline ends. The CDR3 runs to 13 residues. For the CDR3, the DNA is TGTGCCAGCAGTCGGGGGGACTTCTATGGCTACACCTTC. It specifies CASSRGDFYGYTF.

The chain's CDR3 is CARSKPHRGLGGYTF. The CDR3 region has the DNA TGTGCCAGATCTAAACCCCACAGGGGTTTAGGTGGCTACACCTTC. The J gene is TRBJ1-2, the V gene TRBV19, with 7 bases identical to TRBD1. The V segment lost 9 bases and the J segment 7 bases; nucleotides outside the gene matches: 17. The germline gives CDR1 LNHDA, CDR2 SQIVND (reference sequence). The CDR3 is 15 amino acids.

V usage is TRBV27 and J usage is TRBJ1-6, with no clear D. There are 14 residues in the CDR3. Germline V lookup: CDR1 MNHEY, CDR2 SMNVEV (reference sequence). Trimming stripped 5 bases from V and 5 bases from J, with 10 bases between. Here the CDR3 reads CASSLWIDNSPLHF. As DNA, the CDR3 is TGTGCCAGCAGTCTATGGATTGATAATTCACCCCTCCACTTT.